Listed here are 27 T cell receptor beta chains from one sample, sequenced in a study of identical twins. TCRdb analysed the 5' RACE reads with MiXCR anew, one entry per CDR3 protein. This sample has approximately 410,000 distinct CDR3 sequences; around 18% occur once, and the top ten carry approximately 12%. The sequenced sample consisted of naive T cells sorted from blood. The receptor set was obtained from a man between 50 and 59 years old in good health.

The sample holds a few counts of this clonotype. The rearrangement uses TRBV5-1 and TRBJ1-1, with D perhaps TRBD1 (6 bases). The CDR3 runs 14 residues. Deletions cut 4 bases from V and 2 bases from J, with 12 bases between. From germline, CDR1 is SGHRS and CDR2 YFSETQ. The CDR3: CASSQTGSNTEAFF. In DNA form, the CDR3 reads TGCGCCAGCAGCCAAACAGGGTCCAACACTGAAGCTTTCTTT.

This clonotype was detected many times. This rearrangement joins TRBV11-2 to TRBJ2-7; TRBD2 matches at 10 bases. The junction had 12 bases not matched to a gene; V was cut back by 6 bases and J by 4 bases. The germline V gene has CDR1 SGHAT and CDR2 FQNNGV. This CDR3 spans 16 amino acids. The CDR3 DNA reads TGTGCCAGCAGGGATATAGCGGGAGGTCCCTGGTACGAGCAGTACTTC. Its translation: CASRDIAGGPWYEQYF.

The chain recombines TRBV4-3 with TRBJ2-3; D unresolved. The CDR3 consists of 14 residues. Germline V gene lookup returns CDR1 LGHNA and CDR2 YSLEER. The ends were cut back, 2 bases at V and 5 bases at J, with 11 bases in the middle. The CDR3 bases are TGCGCCAGCAGCCAAAGTCTTTTTAAAGATACGCAGTATTTT. Its protein product is CASSQSLFKDTQYF.

A few counts support this clonotype. The rearrangement links TRBV12-3 or TRBV12-4 to TRBJ2-1; 8 nucleotides line up with TRBD1. V trimming: 4 bases; J trimming: 1 base; junction bases outside the gene matches: 9. This CDR3 comprises 17 residues. CDR3 in amino acids: CASSSSGTGPSYNEQFF. CDR3 DNA sequence: TGTGCCAGCAGTTCGTCCGGGACAGGCCCTTCCTACAATGAGCAGTTCTTC.

At least ten counts were recorded for this clonotype. CDR3 residues: CASSLVFETSGSTGELFF. CDR3 nucleotide sequence: TGTGCCAGCAGCTTGGTATTCGAGACTAGCGGGTCTACCGGGGAGCTGTTTTTT. J is TRBJ2-2 and V is TRBV5-5; 10 bases are a match to TRBD2. Germline CDR1 and CDR2: SGHKS and YYEKEE (reference sequence). This CDR3 has 18 residues. J gave up 5 bases and V 0 bases, and 10 bases lay outside the gene matches.

In this sample, this clonotype turned up many times. The chain is built from TRBV7-9 and TRBJ2-3; D is unresolved. The CDR3 runs 16 residues. V lost 4 bases, J lost 0 bases, and 14 bases lay in between. Looked up from germline, CDR1 is SEHNR and CDR2 is FQNEAQ (reference sequence). The CDR3 region is CASSSRRISSTDTQYF. The CDR3 nucleotides read TGTGCCAGCAGCTCGCGTCGGATCTCTAGCACAGATACGCAGTATTTT.

The table lists this clonotype with a few counts. The chain has TRBV20-1 and TRBJ1-1, with TRBD1 as a possible D gene (6 bases). Looked up from germline, CDR1 is DFQATT and CDR2 is SNEGSKA (reference sequence). The CDR3 totals 14 residues. Between the trimmed V and J ends, which lost 6 bases and 3 bases, there was a span of 17 bases. This chain's CDR3 is CSAAPPTGYTEAFF. For the CDR3, the DNA is TGCAGTGCCGCTCCTCCCACAGGGTACACTGAAGCTTTCTTT.

The chain combines TRBV12-3 or TRBV12-4 with TRBJ2-7; 10 nucleotides line up with TRBD1. V was pared by 7 bases and J by 2 bases, with 8 bases of the junction left unmatched. The CDR3 runs to 15 residues. CDR3 sequence reads: CASTRDRGQTYEQYF. In DNA, the CDR3 is TGTGCCAGCACCCGTGACAGGGGGCAAACCTACGAGCAGTACTTC.

This clonotype was detected only a few times. The chain joins TRBV6-5 to TRBJ2-3; 16 bases are shared with TRBD2. The CDR3 has 19 residues. Germline lookup yields CDR1 MNHEY and CDR2 SVGAGI. V lost 1 base, J lost 3 bases, and 7 bases stayed unmatched. The DNA of the CDR3 is TGTGCCAGCAGTTACTACGGGACTAGCGGGGGGGCCAGTACAGATACGCAGTATTTT. Residues: CASSYYGTSGGASTDTQYF.

This clonotype was detected ten times or more. The chain links TRBV5-1 to TRBJ2-1, with 9 bases fitting TRBD2. Germline V gives CDR1 SGHRS, CDR2 YFSETQ. After removal of 0 bases from V and 3 bases from J, the junction contained 10 bases not matched to a gene. The CDR3 sequence is 18 residues long. Here the CDR3 reads CASSLGTLAGTNYNEQFF. CDR3 coding DNA: TGCGCCAGCAGCTTGGGGACTCTAGCGGGGACCAACTACAATGAGCAGTTCTTC.

This clonotype was detected a few times. V usage is TRBV7-8 and J usage is TRBJ1-1, with 11 bases identical to TRBD1. The CDR3 is 17 residues long. Germline trimming cut 5 bases from V and 0 bases from J; bases unmatched to any gene: 8. Germline CDR1 is SGHVS and CDR2 is FQNEAQ. The CDR3 coding sequence is TGTGCCAGCAGCCCCAGGCGGACAGGGGGCCTGAACACTGAAGCTTTCTTT. It is translated as CASSPRRTGGLNTEAFF.

This clonotype was detected ten times or more. This chain connects TRBV6-5 to TRBJ1-1; a possible D gene is TRBD1 (6 bases). From germline, CDR1 is MNHEY and CDR2 SVGAGI. This CDR3 region has 13 residues. Deletions cut 4 bases from V and 4 bases from J, with 10 bases between. CDR3: CASSLQGPTEAFF. CDR3 nucleotide sequence: TGTGCCAGCAGTTTACAGGGACCCACTGAAGCTTTCTTT.

This clonotype was seen at least ten times. V usage is TRBV9 and J usage is TRBJ2-1; 13 bases fit TRBD2. Germline CDR1 SGDLS, CDR2 YYNGEE. J was trimmed by 3 bases and V by 3 bases; bases with no gene match: 6. This CDR3 region has 17 residues. The CDR3 spells CASSDRTSGGLYNEQFF. The DNA of the CDR3 is TGTGCCAGCAGCGACCGGACTAGCGGGGGCCTCTACAATGAGCAGTTCTTC.

The gene calls are TRBV6-5 and TRBJ2-5; D is undetermined. There are 14 residues in the CDR3. V lost 4 bases and J 5 bases, leaving 14 bases between the germline ends. Germline V gene data show CDR1 as MNHEY and CDR2 as SVGAGI. The CDR3 is CASSSYPDPETQYF. The CDR3 coding sequence is TGTGCCAGCAGTTCATATCCTGATCCGGAGACCCAGTACTTC.

In this sample, this clonotype turned up a few times. V usage is TRBV29-1 and J usage is TRBJ2-2, with a weak D call TRBD1 (5 bases). V was cut by 1 base and J by 6 bases, with 9 bases left in between. CDR1 and CDR2 from the germline V gene are SQVTM and ANQGSEA. CDR3 length: 13 amino acids. CDR3 in DNA: TGCAGCGTTGAAGCTAGGGGCCCCGGGGAGCTGTTTTTT. This codes for CSVEARGPGELFF.

As DNA, the CDR3 is TGTGCCAGCAGTCCCGGGGACCGAGAGACCCAGTACTTC. Protein product: CASSPGDRETQYF. This chain links TRBV12-3 or TRBV12-4 with TRBJ2-5; perhaps D is TRBD1 or TRBD2 (5 bases each). CDR3 length: 13 amino acids. V was cut by 5 bases and J by 4 bases, with 11 bases left in between.

About this clonotype: Since a much larger clone is just one base distant, this may be a read error. The CDR3 protein is CASREGGARYGYTF. In nucleotides, the CDR3 is TGTGCCAGCAGAGAGGGCGGGGCTAGGTATGGCTACACCTTC. This chain links TRBV28 with TRBJ1-2; possibly TRBD1 for D (5 bases). The CDR3 has 14 residues. Between the trimmed V and J ends, which lost 6 bases and 5 bases, there was a span of 16 bases. Per germline, CDR1 MDHEN and CDR2 SYDVKM.

This clonotype was observed a few times. The chain recombines TRBV28 with TRBJ2-1; 10 bases fit TRBD2. In germline, CDR1 is MDHEN, CDR2 SYDVKM. J was trimmed by 5 bases and V by 5 bases; bases with no gene match: 9. This CDR3 is 16 amino acids long. The CDR3 coding sequence is TGTGCCAGCAGTCGGTATCTAGCGGGGGTTAACAATGAGCAGTTCTTC. Its protein is CASSRYLAGVNNEQFF. Together with reference TRBV28 and TRBJ2-1, the CDR3 gives the full variable domain: DVKVTQSSRYLVKRTGEKVFLECVQDMDHENMFWYRQDPGLGLRLIYFSYDVKMKEKGDIPEGYSVSREKKERFSLILESASTNQTSMYLCASSRYLAGVNNEQFFGPGTRLTVL.

CDR3 sequence (DNA): TGTGCCACCACCCGCATCGCTGGGGCCAACGTCCTGACTTTC. Amino acids: CATTRIAGANVLTF. The rearrangement links TRBV28 to TRBJ2-6; no reliable D call. Germline values: CDR1 MDHEN, CDR2 SYDVKM. The ends were cut back, 10 bases at V and 2 bases at J, with 12 bases in the middle. CDR3 length: 14 amino acids. Full variable domain (missing parts from reference TRBV28 and TRBJ2-6): DVKVTQSSRYLVKRTGEKVFLECVQDMDHENMFWYRQDPGLGLRLIYFSYDVKMKEKGDIPEGYSVSREKKERFSLILESASTNQTSMYLCATTRIAGANVLTFGAGSRLTVL.

The chain recombines TRBV4-1 with TRBJ2-7, with D unclear. This CDR3 comprises 13 residues. V was clipped by 3 bases and J by 3 bases, with 9 bases between them. Germline V gene data show CDR1 as MGHRA and CDR2 as YSYEKL. CDR3 nucleotide sequence: TGCGCCAGCAGCCATGACGGCGACTACGAGCAGTACTTC. As protein: CASSHDGDYEQYF.

This rearrangement joins TRBV4-3 to TRBJ2-7, with 10 bases aligning to TRBD2. This CDR3 has 15 amino acids. CDR1 LGHNA and CDR2 YSLEER come from the germline V gene. J was trimmed by 5 bases and V by 1 base; bases with no gene match: 5. The DNA for the CDR3 is TGCGCCAGCAGCCAAGGGACTAGCGGTTATCACGAGCAGTACTTC. It specifies CASSQGTSGYHEQYF.

The rearrangement uses TRBV11-2 and TRBJ2-2; D is possibly TRBD2 (5 bases). The germline V gene has CDR1 SGHAT and CDR2 FQNNGV. Trimming took off 0 bases at V and 1 base at J, with 12 bases between the two ends. This CDR3 has 17 amino acids. The CDR3 spells CASSLDPTGVNTGELFF. The CDR3 DNA sequence: TGTGCCAGCAGCTTAGACCCCACCGGGGTGAACACCGGGGAGCTGTTTTTT.

This rearrangement joins TRBV6-2 or TRBV6-3 to TRBJ2-7, with D uncertain. V was clipped by 1 base and J by 0 bases, with 7 bases between them. The CDR3 runs 14 residues. The germline V gene encodes CDR1 MNHEY and CDR2 SVGEGT. Here the CDR3 reads CASSYFAVSYEQYF. DNA for the CDR3: TGTGCCAGCAGTTACTTTGCAGTCTCCTACGAGCAGTACTTC.

This CDR3 is CASSPEGFANQPQHF. For the CDR3, the DNA is TGTGCCAGCAGCCCCGAGGGATTTGCCAATCAGCCCCAGCATTTT. V and J are TRBV6-1 and TRBJ1-5, with D hard to call. This CDR3 is built from 15 residues. Trimming shortened V by 6 bases and J by 3 bases, and 15 bases separated the two germline ends. Germline lookup yields CDR1 MNHNS and CDR2 SASEGT.

This clonotype has only a few counts. The chain recombines TRBV6-5 with TRBJ2-7; possible D gene TRBD1, 6 bases. The CDR3 sequence is 14 residues long. Deletions cut 3 bases from V and 2 bases from J, with 11 bases between. Looked up from germline, CDR1 is MNHEY and CDR2 is SVGAGI. The CDR3 spells CASSYSGAPYEQYF. In DNA, the CDR3 is TGTGCCAGCAGTTATTCAGGGGCACCCTACGAGCAGTACTTC.

This clonotype appeared once. This rearrangement joins TRBV7-9 to TRBJ1-6; tentative D call: TRBD1 (6 bases). CDR1 is SEHNR, CDR2 FQNEAQ, per germline (reference sequence). V gave up 4 bases and J gave up 9 bases, with 10 bases separating them. The CDR3 has 13 amino acids. The CDR3 region is CASSSQGSSPLHF. The CDR3 DNA reads as TGTGCCAGCAGCTCACAGGGTAGTTCACCCCTCCACTTT.

Concerning this clonotype: A junction boundary mismatches the germline segment, possibly from a read error. The chain carries TRBV24-1 and TRBJ2-2; TRBD2 might be the D (6 bases). The length of the CDR3 is 14 residues. Germline loops: CDR1 KGHDR, CDR2 SFDVKD. The CDR3 is CATSDPGRTGGLFF. The CDR3 DNA reads as TGTGCCACCAGTGACCCCGGGCGCACCGGGGGGCTGTTTTTT.